This TCR beta chain is from a study of CXCR3-negative and CXCR3-positive naive CD8 T cells (dated by TCRdb to between 2017 and 2020). Study-wide context: In total, around 150 million TRB reads were obtained, or roughly 1.5 +/- 0.3 million reads per library. Diversity and physicochemical repertoire analyses were performed on around 10 donors pooled from two independent experiments. The TRBV-TRBJ cluster analysis covered naive subsets from about 5 donors and memory cells from 3 donors. General findings and caveats noted by the study authors: Similar TRBV-TRBJ usage was shown by naive CXCR3-negative and CXCR3-positive cells from the same donor, whereas distinct patterns were shown by memory cells. Both naive subsets had comparably high repertoire diversity, while memory CD8+ T cells had much lower repertoire diversity. TRB CDR3s from CXCR3-positive naive cells showed higher hydrophobicity (lower Kidera factor 4), lower energy, and higher strength and volume indices than CXCR3-negative naive cells. Because surface CD5, which is linked to self-reactivity in mice, was comparable between the naive subsets, TCR interaction strength was also inferred from the physicochemical properties of TRB CDR3s. Because CXCR3 expression was partially decreased after cryopreservation, freshly isolated PBMCs were used for most assays.

Instrument used: NextSeq 550. The Human TCR Profiling Kit (MiLaboratory) was used to make UMI-labeled 5' RACE TRB cDNA libraries. The full amount of extracted RNA was used for cDNA synthesis, and the full amount of resulting cDNA was used for PCR amplification. Libraries were prepared in parallel with an identical number of PCR cycles. For the original study's pipeline: MIGEC and MiXCR extracted about 50,000 +/- 10,000 unique UMI-labeled TRB cDNA molecules per library, requiring at least two reads per UMI. An average of around 40,000 +/- 10,000 functional in-frame TRB CDR3 nucleotide clonotypes without stop codons was found per library. Diversity metrics, including normalized Shannon-Wiener and Chao1, were computed in VDJtools after downsampling to 5000 UMI-labeled TRB molecules per sample. For the central five CDR3 residues, VDJtools calculated physicochemical properties weighted by clonotype size, namely interaction energy, strength, volume and Kidera factor 4. TCRdb reprocessed the reads and assigns one entry to each CDR3 protein sequence, leaving out DNA. TCRdb, rather than the study authors, made the V and J calls. This sample's clone table shows over 45,000 distinct CDR3 sequences. The top ten hold approximately 0.42% of the sample.

From its cysteine to its phenylalanine, the CDR3 spans 15 amino acids. The DNA is not on file. As encoded in the germline V gene (reference sequence), CDR1 is LNHDA while CDR2 is SQIVND. Comments on this clonotype: The target of this receptor is not known.

For every CD8+ T cell subset, hundreds of thousands of cells were flow-sorted straight into RLT lysis buffer, and each subset was sorted in triplicate. To exclude memory contaminants, naive CD8+ T cells were stringently defined as CD45RO-CCR7+CD27+CD95-. Standard density gradient centrifugation was used to isolate peripheral blood mononuclear cells from buffy coats. Naive CXCR3-negative and CXCR3-positive CD8+ T cells were flow-sorted using a FACSAria III. An RNeasy Mini Kit was used to extract total RNA from the sorted cells. This TCR derives from a human donor in good health. Some clones in this sample may be carry-over from other donors' samples. Sequenced: naive CXCR3- CD8+ T cells from blood. The cell subset or site tag for this specimen amounts to: CD45RO-CCR7+CD27+CD95- naive CD8+ T cells lacking CXCR3 (TNR3-). The rearrangement combines TRBV19 with TRBJ1-5; the D call from TCRdb, TRBD1, cannot be confirmed without DNA. The CDR3 has the sequence CASSLTDTGNQPQHF. The variable domain in full, with residues beyond the CDR3 obtained from the reference TRBV19 and TRBJ1-5 genes, is DGGITQSPKYLFRKEGQNVTLSCEQNLNHDAMYWYRQDPGQGLRLIYYSQIVNDFQKGDIAEGYSVSREKKESFPLTVTSAQKNPTAFYLCASSLTDTGNQPQHFGDGTRLSIL.